What follows are 8 T cell receptor beta chains derived from one specimen sequenced in a study of cytomegalovirus exposure and HLA in healthy donors. It was with 60 Vbeta and 13 Jbeta primers that the PCR ran. Data came from immunoSEQ multiplex PCR; TCRdb stores just in-frame clones and leaves some out. The sample has over 150,000 clones; 65% to 70% are singletons. The sequenced sample was PBMCs. The receptors were gathered from a woman under 30 in good health and CMV-seropositive.

The chain has TRBV10-3 and TRBJ2-5; 8 nucleotides match TRBD1. The V gene end was trimmed by 4 bases and the J gene end by 4 bases; junction bases not matched to a gene: 8. This CDR3 is 15 amino acids long. Germline CDR1 and CDR2: ENHRY and SYGVKD. DNA of the CDR3: TGTGCCATCAGTGGGACGACAGGGGCGGGAGAGACCCAGTACTTC. Protein sequence: CAISGTTGAGETQYF.

The chain couples TRBV5-1 to TRBJ2-2; 7 bases map to TRBD1. This CDR3 region has 14 residues. J gave up 3 bases and V 2 bases, and 1 base lay outside the gene matches. CDR1 SGHRS and CDR2 YFSETQ come from the germline V gene. The CDR3 nucleotides are TGCGCCAGCAGCTTCGGGACAGACACCGGGGAGCTGTTTTTT. Translation gives CASSFGTDTGELFF.

This chain connects TRBV5-6 to TRBJ1-1; 8 bases are shared with TRBD1. CDR3 length equals 14 residues. Germline CDR1 reads SGHDT; CDR2 reads YYEEEE. Trimming cost V 2 bases and J 9 bases; bases outside gene matches: 9. The CDR3 reads CASSLPQGASKAFF. CDR3 in DNA: TGTGCCAGCAGCTTACCGCAGGGGGCGTCCAAAGCTTTCTTT.

The chain combines TRBV7-9 with TRBJ2-3; 8 positions agree with TRBD2. Unmatched junction bases numbered 7, after V lost 4 bases and J lost 4 bases. The CDR3 consists of 15 residues. The germline V gene encodes CDR1 SEHNR and CDR2 FQNEAQ (reference sequence). CDR3 in DNA: TGTGCCAGCAGCTCGACTAGCGCATCTTCAGATACGCAGTATTTT. Residues: CASSSTSASSDTQYF.

Here the CDR3 reads CASGTVRTNEKLFF. As DNA, the CDR3 is TGCGCCAGTGGGACAGTTCGGACTAATGAAAAACTGTTTTTT. The chain carries TRBV4-1 and TRBJ1-4; 7 nucleotides match TRBD1. There are 14 residues in the CDR3. Germline-derived CDR1 and CDR2 are MGHRA and YSYEKL. Trimming cost V 9 bases and J 2 bases; bases outside gene matches: 6.

This clone was recorded a few times. The chain has TRBV27 and TRBJ2-7; D is possibly TRBD2 (5 bases). The CDR3 runs to 13 residues. The germline CDR1 and CDR2 sequences are MNHEY and SMNVEV (reference sequence). Trimming removed 4 bases at V and 4 bases at J, with 11 bases between. In DNA, the CDR3 is TGTGCCAGCAGTTCCCCGACTACTTACGAGCAGTACTTC. As protein: CASSSPTTYEQYF.

The chain uses TRBV5-8 and TRBJ2-1; TRBD1 agrees at 7 bases. Germline V lookup: CDR1 SGHTS, CDR2 YDEGEE. CDR3 size: 15 residues. V shed 4 bases and J 4 bases; nucleotides not matched to a gene: 8. CDR3 residues: CASSDRGQLYNEQFF. Here the CDR3 DNA reads TGTGCCAGCAGCGACCGGGGACAGCTATACAATGAGCAGTTCTTC. Full variable domain (rest looked up from reference TRBV5-8 and TRBJ2-1): EAGVTQSPTHLIKTRGQQATLRCSPISGHTSVYWYQQALGLGLQFLLWYDEGEERNRGNFPPRFSGRQFPNYSSELNVNALELEDSALYLCASSDRGQLYNEQFFGPGTRLTVL.

A remark on this clone: Other DNA sequences from this sample encode an identical CDR3 as well. The chain carries TRBV6-5 and TRBJ1-2; D gene uncertain. CDR3 size: 14 residues. Trimming stripped 6 bases from V and 8 bases from J, with 19 bases between. In germline, CDR1 is MNHEY, CDR2 SVGAGI. CDR3 DNA: TGTGCCAGCAGGGGATCGACGGGGAGCGGCGGCTACACCTTC. Its translation is CASRGSTGSGGYTF.